Here is one T cell receptor beta chain with its context. What it binds is unknown. The germline V gene encodes CDR1 MNHNS and CDR2 SASEGT. The CDR3 loop spans 14 amino acids. The V end lost 5 bases, the J end lost 7 bases, and 15 bases lay between the germline ends. This sample was included in a study of identical twins. Study findings and constraints: Invariant MAIT and iNKT cells could partly confound zero-insertion analyses. Insertion counts were lower in abundant cord blood beta clonotypes, a trend that memory repertoires did not show.

Template switching added a universal primer site; cDNA carried unique molecular identifiers. TCRdb re-called the 5' RACE reads with MiXCR, one entry per CDR3 protein. Of fewer than 550,000 distinct CDR3 sequences in the sample, roughly 15% were seen once. This sample was also put to use in a study of yellow fever vaccine responses in identical twins.

This rearrangement joins TRBV6-1 to TRBJ2-1; tentative D call: TRBD1 (5 bases). Sequenced material: CD4+ T cells sorted from blood. This TCR was sampled from a young woman in good health. The CDR3 region has the DNA TGTGCCAGCAGTAAGGGGTATCTTTTGAATGAGCAGTTCTTC. This codes for CASSKGYLLNEQFF.